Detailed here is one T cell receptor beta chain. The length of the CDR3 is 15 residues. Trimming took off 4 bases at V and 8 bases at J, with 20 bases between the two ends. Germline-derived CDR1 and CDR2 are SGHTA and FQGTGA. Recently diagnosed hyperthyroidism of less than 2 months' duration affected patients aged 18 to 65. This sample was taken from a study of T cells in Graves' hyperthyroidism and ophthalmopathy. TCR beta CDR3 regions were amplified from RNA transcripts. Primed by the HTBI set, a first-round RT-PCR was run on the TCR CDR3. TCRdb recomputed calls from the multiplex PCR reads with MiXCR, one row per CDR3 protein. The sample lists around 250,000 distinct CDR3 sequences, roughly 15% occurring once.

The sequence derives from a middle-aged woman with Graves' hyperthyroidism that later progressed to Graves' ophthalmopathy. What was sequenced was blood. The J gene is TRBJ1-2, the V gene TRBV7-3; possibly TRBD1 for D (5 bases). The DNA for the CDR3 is TGTGCCAGCAGCTCAGAACCGGACACCCGCGTGGGCTACACCTTC. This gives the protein CASSSEPDTRVGYTF.